This T cell receptor (beta chain) was obtained from a study of regulatory T cells in long-lasting Graves disease. Comment on this clonotype: Antigen: not known.

Construction of the TCR beta libraries employed iRepertoire HTBI primers in conjunction with Arm-PCR of CDR3 regions. TCRdb itself ran the multiplex PCR reads through MiXCR, one entry per CDR3 protein. This sample carries hundreds of thousands of distinct CDR3 sequences, approximately 31% of them seen once, and the ten largest clones take roughly 46%. Germline V gene lookup returns CDR1 DFQATT and CDR2 SNEGSKA (reference sequence). Trimming cost V 1 base and J 3 bases, with 11 bases left between them. The CDR3 is 14 residues long. Study results and limitations: Investigators studied peripheral blood only, not thyroid tissue. When disease was persistent, TRBV28, TRBJ1-2 and TRBJ2-5 were the favored segments.

Specified time point: persistent/refractory GD, antithyroid drugs over 5 years with positive TRAb. Extracted PBMC RNA gave rise to the TCR library. The clonotype was recovered from a female donor with Graves disease. Sequencing used peripheral blood mononuclear cells (PBMCs), obtained when the disease was refractory, from a patient treated with antithyroid drugs. The rearrangement joins TRBV20-1 to TRBJ2-3; possibly TRBD2 for D (6 bases). Here the CDR3 DNA reads TGCAGTGCTAGAGGGGGTAGCGGTACAGATACGCAGTATTTT. Translating it yields CSARGGSGTDTQYF.